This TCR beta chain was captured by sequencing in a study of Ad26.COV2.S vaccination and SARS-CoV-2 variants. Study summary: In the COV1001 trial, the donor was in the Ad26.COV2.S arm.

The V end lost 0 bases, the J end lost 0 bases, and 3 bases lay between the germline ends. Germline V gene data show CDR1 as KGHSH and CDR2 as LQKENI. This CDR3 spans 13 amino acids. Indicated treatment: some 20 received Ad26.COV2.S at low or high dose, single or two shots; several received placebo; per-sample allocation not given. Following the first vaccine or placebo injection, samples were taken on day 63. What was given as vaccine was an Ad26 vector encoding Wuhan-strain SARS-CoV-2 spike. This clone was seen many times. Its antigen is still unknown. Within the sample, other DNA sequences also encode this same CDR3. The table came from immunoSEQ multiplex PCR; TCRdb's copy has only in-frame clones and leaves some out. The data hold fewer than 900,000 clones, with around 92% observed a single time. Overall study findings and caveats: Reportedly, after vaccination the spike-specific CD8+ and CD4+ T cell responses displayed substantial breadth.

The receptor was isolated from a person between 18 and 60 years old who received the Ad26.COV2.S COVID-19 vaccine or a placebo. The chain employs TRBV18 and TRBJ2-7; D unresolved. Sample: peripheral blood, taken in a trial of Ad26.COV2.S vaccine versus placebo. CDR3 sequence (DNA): TGTGCCAGCTCACCACCGAGCTCCTACGAGCAGTACTTC. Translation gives CASSPPSSYEQYF. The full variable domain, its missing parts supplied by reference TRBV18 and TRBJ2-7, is NAGVMQNPRHLVRRRGQEARLRCSPMKGHSHVYWYRQLPEEGLKFMVYLQKENIIDESGMPKERFSAEFPKEGPSILRIQQVVRGDSAAYFCASSPPSSYEQYFGPGTRLTVT.